These 5 T cell receptor beta chains were sequenced from one sample in a study of technical replicates of blood from several donors. Only in-frame clones appear in the TCRdb table, and some are missing; sequencing was by immunoSEQ multiplex PCR. The table lists 75,000 to 100,000 clones, 95% of them singletons. Material for sequencing was T cells isolated from PBMCs. The receptors derive from a human donor in good health.

The V gene is TRBV27, the J gene TRBJ1-2; 7 nucleotides align to TRBD1. This CDR3 region has 17 residues. The J segment lost 4 bases and the V segment lost 2 bases, leaving 13 bases of the junction unmatched. In germline, CDR1 is MNHEY, CDR2 SMNVEV (reference sequence). CDR3 sequence: CASSLKGVWTGPYGYTF. The DNA of the CDR3 is TGTGCCAGCAGTTTAAAGGGTGTGTGGACAGGTCCCTATGGCTACACCTTC.

This chain uses TRBV4-2 with TRBJ1-4; tentative D call: TRBD1 (5 bases). The CDR3 totals 14 residues. CDR1 is LGHNA, CDR2 YNFKEQ, per germline. V lost 0 bases and J lost 6, with 8 bases in between. CDR3 sequence: CASSQDRGDEKLFF. The CDR3 DNA sequence: TGTGCCAGCAGCCAAGATCGGGGGGATGAAAAACTGTTTTTT.

The chain is built from TRBV5-8 and TRBJ1-3; D is unclear. This CDR3 is 11 amino acids long. In germline, CDR1 is SGHTS, CDR2 YDEGEE. V was shortened by 1 base and J by 11 bases, with 7 bases between the two germline ends. The CDR3 region has the DNA TGTGCCAGCAGCTTGACTTATTCCATATATTTT. The encoded protein is CASSLTYSIYF.

The gene calls are TRBV28 and TRBJ2-4, with D perhaps matching TRBD2 (5 bases). The ends were cut back, 4 bases at V and 0 bases at J, with 16 bases in the middle. CDR1 and CDR2 (germline): MDHEN, SYDVKM. The length of the CDR3 is 17 residues. CDR3 nucleotide sequence: TGTGCCAGCAGTTCCAGAGGACTGTCACTAGCCAAAAACATTCAGTACTTC. Protein: CASSSRGLSLAKNIQYF.

The chain couples TRBV10-2 to TRBJ1-5; unclear D gene. Germline lookup yields CDR1 WSHSY and CDR2 SAAADI. Trimming left V 3 bases short and J 3 bases short, with 15 bases between. This CDR3 is 16 amino acids long. The CDR3 protein is CASSDFNPRNNQPQHF. The CDR3 DNA reads TGCGCCAGCAGTGACTTTAACCCGAGGAACAATCAGCCCCAGCATTTT.